These 32 T cell receptor beta chains originate from one sample sequenced in a study of beta chain features in type 1 diabetes. Isolated RNA was reverse transcribed in full, so expressed TCRB transcripts were sequenced. Assay used: immunoSEQ multiplex PCR; TCRdb lists only in-frame clones, some missing. The sample consists of about 160,000 clones, 7.5% to 9.5% of them appearing once. The sequenced sample was central memory CD4+ T cells from blood. The source of these receptors is a woman under 30 in good health.

The gene calls are TRBV9 and TRBJ1-1; no reliable D call. This CDR3 region has 13 residues. Trimming cost V 0 bases and J 6 bases, with 9 bases left between them. Germline-derived CDR1 and CDR2 are SGDLS and YYNGEE. DNA for the CDR3: TGTGCCAGCAGCGTAGGATTAGCCTCTGAAGCTTTCTTT. Encoded protein: CASSVGLASEAFF.

The rearrangement joins TRBV6-1 to TRBJ2-7, with a weak D call TRBD1 (6 bases). V was clipped by 2 bases and J by 7 bases, with 15 bases between them. The CDR3 loop spans 14 amino acids. Germline values: CDR1 MNHNS, CDR2 SASEGT. CDR3 sequence reads: CASSELDSSWEQYF. Here the CDR3 DNA reads TGTGCCAGCAGTGAACTGGACAGTTCCTGGGAGCAGTACTTC.

This rearrangement joins TRBV5-1 to TRBJ2-5; TRBD1 might be the D (5 bases). The V gene lost 4 bases and the J gene lost 3 bases, with 10 bases spanning the gap. This CDR3 comprises 13 residues. Germline CDR1 is SGHRS and CDR2 is YFSETQ. The CDR3 reads CASSRPGKETQYF. The CDR3 region has the DNA TGCGCCAGCAGCCGTCCAGGGAAAGAGACCCAGTACTTC.

The chain combines TRBV29-1 with TRBJ1-2; D unresolved. The V end was cut by 4 bases, the J end by 4 bases, with 10 bases between. CDR1 and CDR2 (germline): SQVTM, ANQGSEA. This CDR3 has 12 amino acids. CDR3 sequence (DNA): TGCAGCGTTGTGGAGGGCTCCTATGGCTACACCTTC. It specifies CSVVEGSYGYTF. Full variable domain (remainder filled in from reference TRBV29-1 and TRBJ1-2): SAVISQKPSRDICQRGTSLTIQCQVDSQVTMMFWYRQQPGQSLTLIATANQGSEATYESGFVIDKFPISRPNLTFSTLTVSNMSPEDSSIYLCSVVEGSYGYTFGSGTRLTVV.

This clone was seen only a few times. This chain uses TRBV15 with TRBJ2-4, with 10 bases matching TRBD1. There are 16 residues in the CDR3. The V gene's germline CDR1 is LNHNV and CDR2 YYDKDF (reference sequence). With V trimmed by 5 bases and J by 3 bases, 7 bases remained unmatched. The CDR3 coding sequence is TGTGCCACCAGCTCCGGGACAGGGGAGGTCAAAAACATTCAGTACTTC. It yields the protein CATSSGTGEVKNIQYF.

This clone appeared a few times. This rearrangement joins TRBV18 to TRBJ2-7, with a tentative D call TRBD1 (5 bases). The CDR3 consists of 15 residues. V lost 0 bases, J lost 3 bases, and 12 bases lay in between. Germline V CDR1 and CDR2: KGHSH, LQKENI. CDR3 residues: CASSPPSLGHYEQYF. The DNA for the CDR3 is TGTGCCAGCTCACCACCCAGCCTGGGGCACTACGAGCAGTACTTC.

The chain joins TRBV7-9 to TRBJ1-1; 11 positions match TRBD1. CDR3 length equals 16 residues. CDR1 SEHNR and CDR2 FQNEAQ come from the germline V gene (reference sequence). V was pared by 5 bases and J by 1 base, with 6 bases of the junction left unmatched. CDR3 sequence reads: CASSRGQGAWNTEAFF. The CDR3 bases are TGTGCCAGCAGCCGAGGACAGGGGGCCTGGAACACTGAAGCTTTCTTT.

Many counts were recorded for this clone. V and J are TRBV18 and TRBJ2-5; D not resolved. The germline gives CDR1 KGHSH, CDR2 LQKENI. V was pared by 0 bases and J by 1 base, with 6 bases between. The CDR3 contains 14 residues. CDR3 bases: TGTGCCAGCTCACCACCGGTCAGCCAAGAGACCCAGTACTTC. As protein: CASSPPVSQETQYF.

The chain combines TRBV5-4 with TRBJ1-1, with D maybe TRBD1 (5 bases). This CDR3 region has 14 residues. Germline CDR1 and CDR2: SGHNT and YYREEE (reference sequence). V was shortened by 3 bases and J by 7 bases, with 16 bases between the two germline ends. Written as DNA, the CDR3 is TGTGCCAGCAGCTCTAAGACAGTGGAAAGTGAAGCTTTCTTT. Amino acids: CASSSKTVESEAFF.

The CDR3 DNA sequence: TGTGCCAGCAGTCATACAGGGGGTGTCGGGGAGCTGTTTTTT. Translating it yields CASSHTGGVGELFF. This rearrangement joins TRBV25-1 to TRBJ2-2; 8 bases are a match to TRBD1. This CDR3 spans 14 amino acids. CDR1 is MGHDK and CDR2 is SYGVNS in the germline V gene. Trimming at V came to 5 bases and at J to 7 bases, leaving 6 bases not matched to a gene. The full variable domain, its missing parts supplied by reference TRBV25-1 and TRBJ2-2, is EADIYQTPRYLVIGTGKKITLECSQTMGHDKMYWYQQDPGMELHLIHYSYGVNSTEKGDLSSESTVSRIRTEHFPLTLESARPSHTSQYLCASSHTGGVGELFFGEGSRLTVL.

V usage is TRBV4-1 and J usage is TRBJ2-3; D may be TRBD2 (6 bases). The V gene lost 8 bases and the J gene lost 4 bases, with 16 bases spanning the gap. The germline V gene has CDR1 MGHRA and CDR2 YSYEKL. The CDR3 loop spans 14 amino acids. DNA for the CDR3: TGCGCCAGCGCACCGACTAGGTGGGCAGATACGCAGTATTTT. Translating it yields CASAPTRWADTQYF.

There are a few counts of this clone. V gene TRBV29-1 combines with J gene TRBJ1-2; 9 positions match TRBD1. With V trimmed by 3 bases and J by 8 bases, 7 bases remained unmatched. The CDR3 runs 13 residues. CDR1 is SQVTM, CDR2 ANQGSEA, per germline. The CDR3 spells CSVDMGQGDGYTF. The CDR3 coding sequence is TGCAGCGTTGATATGGGACAGGGTGACGGCTACACCTTC.

CDR3 coding DNA: TGTGCCAGCAGCAAAGCGGGAGCGGTTACAGATACGCAGTATTTT. This sequence encodes CASSKAGAVTDTQYF. This rearrangement joins TRBV6-1 to TRBJ2-3, with 8 bases identical to TRBD2. The germline V gene encodes CDR1 MNHNS and CDR2 SASEGT. After removal of 6 bases from V and 3 bases from J, the junction contained 8 bases not matched to a gene. This CDR3 spans 15 amino acids.

CDR3 nucleotides: TGTGCCAGCAGTCTGAGACAGGGCACTGAAGCTTTCTTT. Translation gives CASSLRQGTEAFF. This chain links TRBV6-6 with TRBJ1-1; 7 bases fit TRBD1. Germline CDR1 and CDR2: MNHNY and SVGAGI (reference sequence). The CDR3 contains 13 residues. V was clipped by 5 bases and J by 4 bases; unmatched bases: 4.

Regarding this clone: At one end, the junction sequence differs from germline, possibly due to a read error. The chain joins TRBV2 to TRBJ2-5; possible D gene TRBD1, 6 bases. The CDR3 totals 13 residues. Germline V gene data show CDR1 as SNHLY and CDR2 as FYNNEI. CDR3 in amino acids: CASREGQGETQYF. The CDR3, as DNA: TGTGCCAGCAGGGAAGGGCAGGGGGAGACCCAGTACTTC.

This clone was observed a few times. The chain couples TRBV30 to TRBJ2-7; D may be TRBD2 (5 bases). CDR3 length: 11 amino acids. V lost 1 base and J 4 bases, leaving 5 bases between the germline ends. Per germline, CDR1 GTSNPN and CDR2 SVGIG (reference sequence). The CDR3 DNA sequence: TGTGCCTGGAGTGGCGGGTACGAGCAGTACTTC. As protein: CAWSGGYEQYF. Complete variable domain (other parts from reference TRBV30 and TRBJ2-7): SQTIHQWPATLVQPVGSPLSLECTVEGTSNPNLYWYRQAAGRGLQLLFYSVGIGQISSEVPQNLSASRPQDRQFILSSKKLLLSDSGFYLCAWSGGYEQYFGPGTRLTVT.

This chain uses TRBV27 with TRBJ2-2; 10 bases fit TRBD2. V shed 5 bases, J shed 5 bases, and the junction held 8 bases outside the gene matches. The CDR3 totals 16 residues. From germline, CDR1 is MNHEY and CDR2 SMNVEV (reference sequence). CDR3 sequence: CASSPRLAGGTGELFF. The CDR3, as DNA: TGTGCCAGCAGTCCGAGGTTAGCGGGAGGTACCGGGGAGCTGTTTTTT.

This clone appeared a few times. The J gene is TRBJ2-3, the V gene TRBV5-4; the D gene is possibly TRBD1 (6 bases). CDR3 length: 15 amino acids. Germline V gene sequence: CDR1 SGHNT, CDR2 YYREEE (reference sequence). Trimming shortened V by 3 bases and J by 6 bases, and 17 bases separated the two germline ends. CDR3 region: CASSSYRAERDTQYF. The CDR3, as DNA: TGTGCCAGCAGCTCGTACAGGGCGGAGAGGGATACGCAGTATTTT.

The V gene is TRBV19, the J gene TRBJ2-2; a weak D match, TRBD2 (5 bases). The V end was cut by 3 bases, the J end by 9 bases, with 11 bases between. CDR3 size: 13 residues. CDR1 LNHDA and CDR2 SQIVND come from the germline V gene (reference sequence). In DNA, the CDR3 is TGTGCCAGTAGTATCGAGGGTTACCGGGAGCTGTTTTTT. Encoded protein: CASSIEGYRELFF.

This sequence joins TRBV30 and TRBJ2-1; tentative D call: TRBD1 (5 bases). The CDR3 runs to 16 residues. Germline lookup yields CDR1 GTSNPN and CDR2 SVGIG (reference sequence). Between the trimmed V and J ends, which lost 0 bases and 2 bases, there was a span of 14 bases. The CDR3 bases are TGTGCCTGGAGTGTAAAAGGGGTCCGTCCCTACAATGAGCAGTTCTTC. Translation: CAWSVKGVRPYNEQFF.

A few counts support this clone. The V call is TRBV18, the J call TRBJ1-5, with TRBD1 matching 8 bases. The junction had 8 bases not matched to a gene; V was cut back by 6 bases and J by 7 bases. CDR1 is KGHSH, CDR2 LQKENI, per germline. This CDR3 is 14 amino acids long. This CDR3 is CASSNGQGEQPQHF. The CDR3 bases are TGTGCCAGCTCCAACGGACAGGGCGAACAGCCCCAGCATTTT.

The rearrangement joins TRBV2 to TRBJ1-5, with TRBD1 matching over 7 bases. This CDR3 contains 14 residues. In germline, CDR1 is SNHLY, CDR2 FYNNEI. The junction had 5 bases not matched to a gene; V was cut back by 7 bases and J by 2 bases. CDR3 nucleotides: TGTGCCAGCAAGAGGGGACAGCGCAATCAGCCCCAGCATTTT. As protein: CASKRGQRNQPQHF.

The chain's CDR3 is CASRVRASNEQFF. CDR3 nucleotide sequence: TGTGCCAGCAGGGTCAGGGCAAGCAATGAGCAGTTCTTC. This sequence joins TRBV6-1 and TRBJ2-1; D possibly corresponds to TRBD1 (5 bases). Germline V CDR1 and CDR2: MNHNS, SASEGT. Trimming removed 6 bases from V and 6 bases from J, with 12 bases in between. This CDR3 spans 13 amino acids.

The CDR3 nucleotides read TGCGCCAGCAGCCAAGATGCAGGGGCCGCCGGGGAGCTGTTTTTT. This gives the protein CASSQDAGAAGELFF. The rearrangement joins TRBV4-3 to TRBJ2-2; tentative D call: TRBD1 (6 bases). The V gene's germline CDR1 is LGHNA and CDR2 YSLEER. The CDR3 covers 15 residues. V lost 0 bases to trimming and J lost 6 bases, with 11 bases between them.

J is TRBJ1-4 and V is TRBV9, with TRBD1 matching over 9 bases. This CDR3 is 14 amino acids long. Trimming at V came to 4 bases and at J to 6 bases, leaving 4 bases not matched to a gene. Germline CDR1 is SGDLS and CDR2 is YYNGEE. The CDR3 reads CASSPRQGDEKLFF. For the CDR3, the DNA is TGTGCCAGCAGCCCCCGACAGGGGGATGAAAAACTGTTTTTT.

The chain carries TRBV7-8 and TRBJ2-5; possibly TRBD2 for D (5 bases). The CDR3 extends over 16 amino acids. Deletions cut 2 bases from V and 4 bases from J, with 17 bases between. Germline CDR1 and CDR2: SGHVS and FQNEAQ. CDR3 sequence (DNA): TGTGCCAGCAGCTTAATGGGTCACCCCGGAGGAGAGACCCAGTACTTC. The encoded protein is CASSLMGHPGGETQYF.

This clone was observed a few times. The rearrangement uses TRBV28 and TRBJ2-7; TRBD1 might be the D (5 bases). There are 13 residues in the CDR3. Germline CDR1 is MDHEN and CDR2 is SYDVKM. Trimming removed 2 bases from V and 3 bases from J, with 8 bases in between. The CDR3 protein is CASSLIGDYEQYF. CDR3 DNA sequence: TGTGCCAGCAGTTTAATAGGGGACTACGAGCAGTACTTC. The entire variable domain, with the rest obtained from reference TRBV28 and TRBJ2-7, is as follows: DVKVTQSSRYLVKRTGEKVFLECVQDMDHENMFWYRQDPGLGLRLIYFSYDVKMKEKGDIPEGYSVSREKKERFSLILESASTNQTSMYLCASSLIGDYEQYFGPGTRLTVT.

This sequence joins TRBV5-1 and TRBJ1-1, with a weak D call TRBD1 (5 bases). The germline V gene has CDR1 SGHRS and CDR2 YFSETQ. V was pared by 2 bases and J by 3 bases, with 8 bases between. This CDR3 has 13 residues. The CDR3 DNA reads TGCGCCAGCAGCTTCGGGGGAGACACTGAAGCTTTCTTT. It translates to CASSFGGDTEAFF. The whole variable domain, remainder taken from reference TRBV5-1 and TRBJ1-1, is KAGVTQTPRYLIKTRGQQVTLSCSPISGHRSVSWYQQTPGQGLQFLFEYFSETQRNKGNFPGRFSGRQFSNSRSEMNVSTLELGDSALYLCASSFGGDTEAFFGQGTRLTVV.

V usage is TRBV7-9 and J usage is TRBJ2-7, with TRBD1 matching 9 bases. The CDR3 runs 16 residues. The V gene end was trimmed by 5 bases and the J gene end by 4 bases; junction bases not matched to a gene: 12. The germline V gene has CDR1 SEHNR and CDR2 FQNEAQ (reference sequence). CDR3 bases: TGTGCCAGCAGCCAGAACCCGGGACAGGGCGCGTACGAGCAGTACTTC. This encodes CASSQNPGQGAYEQYF.

This rearrangement joins TRBV20-1 to TRBJ1-2; no firm D call. CDR3 size: 11 residues. V was pared by 7 bases and J by 2 bases, with 8 bases between. Germline-derived CDR1 and CDR2 are DFQATT and SNEGSKA (reference sequence). This CDR3 reads CSVGGNYGYTF. The CDR3 nucleotides are TGCAGTGTGGGAGGGAACTATGGCTACACCTTC.

This clone has only a few counts. In DNA form, the CDR3 reads TGTGCCAGCTCACCAACGGCAGATACGCAGTATTTT. This gives the protein CASSPTADTQYF. The rearrangement uses TRBV18 and TRBJ2-3; D ambiguous. The V gene lost 2 bases and the J gene lost 4 bases, with 4 bases spanning the gap. CDR1 and CDR2 (germline): KGHSH, LQKENI. There are 12 residues in the CDR3.

With respect to this clone: The sample has other DNA sequences that encode this CDR3 too. V usage is TRBV7-2 and J usage is TRBJ2-3; TRBD2 matches at 12 bases. CDR1 and CDR2 from the germline V gene are SGHTA and FQGNSA. The CDR3 is 15 amino acids. V gave up 5 bases and J gave up 3 bases; unmatched junction bases: 3. CDR3 amino acids: CASSLLAGGTDTQYF. In DNA, the CDR3 is TGTGCCAGCAGCCTACTAGCGGGGGGAACAGATACGCAGTATTTT.